Following are 28 T cell receptor beta chains from one sample sequenced in a study of T cell responses to AZD1222 COVID-19 vaccine. Sequencing used immunoSEQ multiplex PCR; TCRdb keeps in-frame clones, though not all of them. The data hold about 26,000 clones, with about 90% observed a single time. This specimen was peripheral blood, taken 28 days after the second AZD1222 dose. All receptors derive from an adult who received the AZD1222 COVID-19 vaccine.

The gene calls are TRBV2 and TRBJ2-3; D is unclear. CDR1 is SNHLY and CDR2 is FYNNEI in the germline V gene. The CDR3 is 11 amino acids. V was pared by 5 bases and J by 4 bases, with 4 bases between. CDR3 in DNA: TGTGCCAGCAGTCGGGCAGATACGCAGTATTTT. Its translation: CASSRADTQYF. Looking up the rest from reference TRBV2 and TRBJ2-3 gives the full variable domain: EPEVTQTPSHQVTQMGQEVILRCVPISNHLYFYWYRQILGQKVEFLVSFYNNEISEKSEIFDDQFSVERPDGSNFTLKIRSTKLEDSAMYFCASSRADTQYFGPGTRLTVL.

This clone has a handful of counts. The chain recombines TRBV10-2 with TRBJ1-4, with 8 bases that match TRBD1. J was trimmed by 0 bases and V by 8 bases; bases with no gene match: 5. The CDR3 totals 15 residues. Germline CDR1 and CDR2: WSHSY and SAAADI. CDR3 in amino acids: CASQQGDATNEKLFF. The CDR3 region has the DNA TGCGCCAGCCAACAGGGGGATGCAACTAATGAAAAACTGTTTTTT.

A single count supports this clone. The V and J genes are TRBV29-1 and TRBJ1-5; the match to TRBD1 covers 10 bases. The ends lost 6 bases at V and 0 bases at J; junction bases unmatched: 17. Per germline, CDR1 SQVTM and CDR2 ANQGSEA. This CDR3 has 19 amino acids. CDR3 DNA sequence: TGCAGCGTAATACCTCCGGGACAGGGGCGATTTTATAGCAATCAGCCCCAGCATTTT. Amino acids: CSVIPPGQGRFYSNQPQHF.

The rearrangement links TRBV28 to TRBJ1-6; D gene uncertain. The V end was cut by 5 bases, the J end by 0 bases, with 11 bases between. Germline CDR1 MDHEN, CDR2 SYDVKM. The CDR3 spans 16 residues. The CDR3 DNA reads TGTGCCAGCAGTCTACACACCGACTCCTATAATTCACCCCTCCACTTT. This encodes CASSLHTDSYNSPLHF.

The chain carries TRBV14 and TRBJ1-5; D call uncertain. Germline CDR1 SGHDN, CDR2 FVKESK. V was shortened by 2 bases and J by 7 bases, with 18 bases between the two germline ends. The CDR3 spans 16 residues. In DNA form, the CDR3 reads TGTGCCAGCAGCCAAACTGACGGAAAAGGTTGGCAGCCCCAGCATTTT. This gives the protein CASSQTDGKGWQPQHF.

The V call is TRBV4-1, the J call TRBJ2-2; TRBD1 aligns across 9 bases. Germline trimming cut 1 base from V and 3 bases from J; bases unmatched to any gene: 0. The CDR3 is 15 amino acids. CDR1 and CDR2 from the germline V gene are MGHRA and YSYEKL. CDR3 region: CASSQGDRDTGELFF. DNA for the CDR3: TGCGCCAGCAGCCAAGGGGACAGGGACACCGGGGAGCTGTTTTTT.

V is TRBV6-6 and J is TRBJ1-6, with D unresolved. With 7 bases removed from V and 9 bases from J, the gap between germline ends came to 10 bases. Germline V CDR1 and CDR2: MNHNY, SVGAGI (reference sequence). The length of the CDR3 is 12 residues. For the CDR3, the DNA is TGTGCCAGCACCGACCTGGGTTCACCCCTCCACTTT. This gives the protein CASTDLGSPLHF.

V gene TRBV7-2 combines with J gene TRBJ2-7; 7 nucleotides match TRBD1. The ends lost 4 bases at V and 2 bases at J; junction bases unmatched: 2. Germline V gives CDR1 SGHTA, CDR2 FQGNSA. The CDR3 has 13 amino acids. Here the CDR3 reads CASSSGGTYEQYF. The CDR3 DNA sequence: TGTGCCAGCAGCTCAGGGGGTACCTACGAGCAGTACTTC.

This clone was seen only once. This rearrangement joins TRBV7-8 to TRBJ1-5; the match to TRBD1 covers 8 bases. The CDR3 is 18 amino acids. Per the germline V gene, CDR1 is SGHVS and CDR2 is FQNEAQ. V was pared by 6 bases and J by 4 bases, with 17 bases of the junction left unmatched. The CDR3 DNA sequence: TGTGCCAGCAGTTCTACCCGTTTTCAGGGGGCCGGAAATCAGCCCCAGCATTTT. Protein: CASSSTRFQGAGNQPQHF.

The chain uses TRBV6-5 and TRBJ1-2; the match to TRBD1 covers 9 bases. The CDR3 is made up of 14 amino acids. Germline CDR1 is MNHEY and CDR2 is SVGAGI. V dropped 7 bases and J dropped 4; count of bases not matched to a gene: 7. The CDR3 sequence: CASILGQGSYGYTF. The CDR3 bases are TGTGCCAGCATTCTCGGACAGGGGAGCTATGGCTACACCTTC.

J is TRBJ2-3 and V is TRBV19, with unresolved D. Per germline, CDR1 LNHDA and CDR2 SQIVND (reference sequence). This CDR3 comprises 13 residues. The V end was cut by 3 bases, the J end by 2 bases, with 6 bases between. DNA of the CDR3: TGTGCCAGTAGTATCCCCCCCACAGATACGCAGTATTTT. Amino acids: CASSIPPTDTQYF.

This chain links TRBV12-3 or TRBV12-4 with TRBJ1-6; possible D gene TRBD1, 5 bases. The germline V and J ends were trimmed by 7 bases and 8 bases, with 9 bases remaining between them. The CDR3 contains 12 residues. The CDR3 region is CASTTTDSPLHF. Here the CDR3 DNA reads TGTGCCAGCACCACGACAGATTCACCCCTCCACTTT.

The count of this clone is one. The chain is built from TRBV7-9 and TRBJ1-2; tentative D call: TRBD1 (5 bases). V dropped 7 bases and J dropped 4 bases, with 16 bases sitting between them. Germline V gene sequence: CDR1 SEHNR, CDR2 FQNEAQ (reference sequence). The CDR3 runs to 14 residues. In nucleotides, the CDR3 is TGTGCCAGCATTTTTGGGGAGCAGGGCTATGGCTACACCTTC. Its translation: CASIFGEQGYGYTF.

This clone was counted a single time. The chain uses TRBV10-3 and TRBJ1-3; D unresolved. The ends were cut back, 4 bases at V and 0 bases at J, with 4 bases in the middle. The CDR3 is 13 residues long. The germline CDR1 and CDR2 sequences are ENHRY and SYGVKD. This chain's CDR3 is CAISGSSGNTIYF. CDR3 sequence (DNA): TGTGCCATCAGTGGAAGCTCTGGAAACACCATATATTTT.

The chain combines TRBV6-2 or TRBV6-3 with TRBJ2-3, with D perhaps TRBD1 (6 bases). Trimming removed 2 bases from V and 0 bases from J, with 9 bases in between. CDR3 size: 15 residues. The germline V gene encodes CDR1 MNHEY and CDR2 SVGEGT. The CDR3 loop is CASSYDRTSTDTQYF. CDR3 nucleotide sequence: TGTGCCAGCAGTTACGACAGGACTAGCACAGATACGCAGTATTTT.

V gene TRBV10-3 combines with J gene TRBJ2-3; 8 bases are a match to TRBD2. CDR3 length: 12 residues. The germline gives CDR1 ENHRY, CDR2 SYGVKD. The V gene end was trimmed by 10 bases and the J gene end by 4 bases; junction bases not matched to a gene: 4. The CDR3: CATGGVADTQYF. The CDR3 DNA sequence: TGTGCCACCGGGGGGGTCGCAGATACGCAGTATTTT.

This clone came up once. The chain uses TRBV5-1 and TRBJ2-2; the D is unclear. From germline, CDR1 is SGHRS and CDR2 YFSETQ. This CDR3 comprises 15 residues. V lost 0 bases and J lost 0, with 6 bases in between. CDR3 in amino acids: CASSLVQANTGELFF. In DNA, the CDR3 is TGCGCCAGCAGCTTGGTTCAGGCGAACACCGGGGAGCTGTTTTTT.

The chain combines TRBV6-6 with TRBJ2-5; D gene ambiguous. CDR1 MNHNY and CDR2 SVGAGI come from the germline V gene (reference sequence). The CDR3 is made up of 13 amino acids. The V gene lost 6 bases and the J gene lost 5 bases, with 13 bases spanning the gap. In DNA form, the CDR3 reads TGTGCCAGCAGGGCGACCAGCGAGGAGACCCAGTACTTC. Translation: CASRATSEETQYF.

The V gene is TRBV28, the J gene TRBJ1-1; D gene unclear. There are 14 residues in the CDR3. Germline lookup yields CDR1 MDHEN and CDR2 SYDVKM. V was cut by 0 bases and J by 5 bases, with 10 bases left in between. DNA for the CDR3: TGTGCCAGCAGTTTATGGGGAAGTCGGACTGAAGCTTTCTTT. This gives the protein CASSLWGSRTEAFF.

V and J are TRBV7-3 and TRBJ2-7; no clear D gene. The CDR3 totals 13 residues. Germline CDR1 reads SGHTA; CDR2 reads FQGTGA. Trimming shortened V by 2 bases and J by 5 bases, and 10 bases separated the two germline ends. The CDR3 coding sequence is TGTGCCAGCAGCTTATCGGACGCGCACGAGCAGTACTTC. Translating gives CASSLSDAHEQYF.

The chain employs TRBV11-2 and TRBJ2-5, with 12 bases identical to TRBD2. From germline, CDR1 is SGHAT and CDR2 FQNNGV. The V gene end was trimmed by 1 base and the J gene end by 5 bases; junction bases not matched to a gene: 8. This CDR3 comprises 17 residues. The CDR3 sequence is CASSLGLAGGRMETQYF. CDR3 coding DNA: TGTGCCAGCAGCTTAGGTCTAGCGGGGGGGCGTATGGAGACCCAGTACTTC.

CDR3 nucleotide sequence: TGTGCCAGCAGTGTCTCAGAGGCCGGGGAGCTGTTTTTT. Its translation is CASSVSEAGELFF. The rearrangement uses TRBV27 and TRBJ2-2, with D hard to call. The germline gives CDR1 MNHEY, CDR2 SMNVEV (reference sequence). V was clipped by 5 bases and J by 6 bases, with 10 bases between them. The CDR3 totals 13 residues.

In DNA form, the CDR3 reads TGCGCCAGCAGTGAGAGCACAGTGGAAGAGACCCAGTACTTC. Its protein is CASSESTVEETQYF. This chain uses TRBV10-1 with TRBJ2-5; D remains ambiguous. V lost 2 bases and J lost 3, with 10 bases in between. The V gene's germline CDR1 is WNHNN and CDR2 SYGVQD (reference sequence). This CDR3 has 14 amino acids.

This chain joins TRBV10-3 and TRBJ2-7; D uncertain. V lost 6 bases and J 7 bases, leaving 19 bases between the germline ends. CDR1 is ENHRY, CDR2 SYGVKD, per germline. This CDR3 has 14 residues. The CDR3 DNA is TGTGCCATCAGGGACCCGGAGACCCTATGGGAGCAGTACTTC. Amino acid sequence: CAIRDPETLWEQYF.

The gene calls are TRBV13 and TRBJ2-1; 7 bases match TRBD1. Germline V CDR1 and CDR2: PRHDT, FYEKMQ (reference sequence). The CDR3 extends over 12 amino acids. The ends lost 4 bases at V and 9 bases at J; junction bases unmatched: 3. CDR3 in DNA: TGTGCCAGCAGCTCGAAGGGGGCTGAGCAGTTCTTC. It yields the protein CASSSKGAEQFF.

The chain combines TRBV7-8 with TRBJ2-7, with TRBD1 matching 8 bases. The CDR3 covers 14 residues. The J segment lost 7 bases and the V segment lost 0 bases, leaving 5 bases of the junction unmatched. CDR1 is SGHVS, CDR2 FQNEAQ, per germline. The CDR3 coding sequence is TGTGCCAGCAGCTTAGCAAACAGGGGGGAGGAGCAGTACTTC. Translating gives CASSLANRGEEQYF.

The chain combines TRBV18 with TRBJ2-3; D is unresolved. Germline V lookup: CDR1 KGHSH, CDR2 LQKENI. Trimming shortened V by 0 bases and J by 4 bases, and 11 bases separated the two germline ends. The CDR3 consists of 15 residues. CDR3 protein: CASSPPYGRADTQYF. Here the CDR3 DNA reads TGTGCCAGCTCACCACCATACGGCCGGGCAGATACGCAGTATTTT.

The chain uses TRBV5-6 and TRBJ2-5; D might be TRBD1 (5 bases). V lost 4 bases to trimming and J lost 0 bases, with 13 bases between them. Germline CDR1 and CDR2: SGHDT and YYEEEE. The length of the CDR3 is 15 residues. The CDR3, as DNA: TGTGCCAGCAGCAAGCGACAGCCGTACCAAGAGACCCAGTACTTC. This encodes CASSKRQPYQETQYF.